The present entry profiles one T cell receptor (beta chain) with its context. In the authors' methods: The authors estimated nucleated cell counts from reference gene primer amplification. TCRdb keeps only in-frame clones here, not all; method: immunoSEQ multiplex PCR. Clone size and V and J calls were adopted from that table, with D and trimming inferred from the DNA. The sample contains 250,000 to 300,000 clones, roughly 89% of which appear only once. The CDR3 spans 15 residues. The germline V gene has CDR1 SEHNR and CDR2 FQNEAQ (reference sequence). V shed 1 base and J 3 bases; nucleotides not matched to a gene: 4. The data were taken from a study of blood T cell repertoires in COVID-19. Across the whole study: Acute and convalescent COVID-19 samples came from the United States, Italy and Spain. PBMCs, B-cell-depleted T cells, or T cells provided the cDNA or gDNA that made up the material.

The chain couples TRBV7-9 to TRBJ2-7; 9 nucleotides agree with TRBD1. This TCR came from a man aged 50 to 59 with acute or convalescent COVID-19. The sequencing input was peripheral blood. The CDR3 nucleotides are TGTGCCAGCAGCTTAGGGGACAGGGCCCACTACGAGCAGTACTTC. Translated: CASSLGDRAHYEQYF.